The source of this T cell receptor beta chain is a study of graft-versus-host responses after intestinal transplantation. Broader study findings: Declines in HvG clones occurring early post-transplant were associated with peak circulating GvH clone levels. GvH clones occurred in recipient marrow; some first appeared in ileum or blood.

The germline V gene encodes CDR1 SGHTA and CDR2 FQGNSA. Trimming took 0 bases from V and 7 from J, leaving 7 bases between them. This CDR3 has 13 residues. A note on this clone: The target antigen is unknown.

TCRdb's copy holds only in-frame clones and misses some; the assay was immunoSEQ multiplex PCR. There are 21,000 or so clones in the sample; about 88% occur only once, and under 6.5% lies in the top ten. The chain couples TRBV7-2 to TRBJ1-5; the D is unclear. The input for sequencing was PBMCs, taken roughly 64 days after intestinal transplantation. This TCR derives from a human patient who received an intestinal transplant, so some T cells may come from the graft donor. The CDR3 coding sequence is TGTGCCAGCAGCTTAGCGCTGGACCAGCCCCAGCATTTT. Its translation is CASSLALDQPQHF.